This T cell receptor beta chain stems from a study of vaccination and CD4 T cells after COVID-19. Cultured CD4+ T-cell DNA underwent Oncomine TCR Beta short-read sequencing. TCRdb reprocessed the PCR reads via MiXCR and lists one record per CDR3 protein. The sample has fewer than 3,000 distinct CDR3 sequences; roughly 28% are singletons. The treatment denotes: approximately 9-day PBMC culture with coronavirus spike peptide pools or control peptides (ViraFEST assay). The unexposed donor provided CD4+ T cells, which were taken before the COVID-19 pandemic (2011-2018). A word on this clonotype: The antigen remains unidentified.

Per germline, CDR1 MNHNS and CDR2 SASEGT. The V end lost 8 bases, the J end lost 3 bases, and 22 bases lay between the germline ends. CDR3 size: 16 residues. The TCR sequence derives from a human donor in good health. The V call is TRBV6-1, the J call TRBJ1-1; tentatively, D is TRBD1 (5 bases). The sequenced material came from CD4+ T cells from blood, cultured in vitro. The CDR3 bases are TGTGCCAGCGGGGGGGGGACGCGGGAGGGGCACACTGAAGCTTTCTTT. It encodes CASGGGTREGHTEAFF.